The present T cell receptor beta chain was sequenced within a study of shared T cell receptors in the human thymus. Repertoires were generated with immunoSEQ multiplex PCR, while TCRdb's copy carries only in-frame clones and drops some. Among some 700,000 clones, roughly 90% were seen once, and the ten largest hold 0.0085% to 0.012%. Germline V gives CDR1 SGHRS, CDR2 YFSETQ. V was pared by 0 bases and J by 2 bases, with 11 bases between. This CDR3 is built from 15 residues. The same specimen was also included in a second study, on human thymus T cells. That source adds: Related research described thymic repertoires that were highly overlapping among unrelated individuals.

What was sequenced was thymocytes. The chain couples TRBV5-1 to TRBJ2-5; D is ambiguous. The TCR was taken from a boy under two years old with a congenital heart defect. The DNA of the CDR3 is TGCGCCAGCAGCTTGGAGCCTACCGGGCAAGAGACCCAGTACTTC. It is translated as CASSLEPTGQETQYF.